This T cell receptor beta chain was documented in a study of OX40 agonist ivuxolimab in advanced cancers. General study findings and limits: Expanded clones belonging to CD8+ T cells outnumbered, on average, those of CD4+.

Germline-derived CDR1 and CDR2 are SGHTS and YDEGEE. The CDR3 is made up of 13 amino acids. V shed 4 bases and J shed 6 bases, with 12 bases lying between them. Note on this clone: The antigen is undetermined.

The data were produced by immunoSEQ multiplex PCR, yet TCRdb's version contains in-frame clones alone and is incomplete. The table has tens of thousands of clones, roughly 80% seen once. The origin of this receptor is an adult with an advanced solid tumor such as melanoma, head and neck, liver or kidney cancer. The sample here was CD4+ or CD8+ T cells sorted from blood, taken in a trial of the OX40 agonist ivuxolimab. This chain links TRBV5-8 with TRBJ2-3, with D uncertain. The CDR3 region is CASSPKNWDTQYF. DNA for the CDR3: TGTGCCAGCAGCCCTAAAAATTGGGATACGCAGTATTTT.